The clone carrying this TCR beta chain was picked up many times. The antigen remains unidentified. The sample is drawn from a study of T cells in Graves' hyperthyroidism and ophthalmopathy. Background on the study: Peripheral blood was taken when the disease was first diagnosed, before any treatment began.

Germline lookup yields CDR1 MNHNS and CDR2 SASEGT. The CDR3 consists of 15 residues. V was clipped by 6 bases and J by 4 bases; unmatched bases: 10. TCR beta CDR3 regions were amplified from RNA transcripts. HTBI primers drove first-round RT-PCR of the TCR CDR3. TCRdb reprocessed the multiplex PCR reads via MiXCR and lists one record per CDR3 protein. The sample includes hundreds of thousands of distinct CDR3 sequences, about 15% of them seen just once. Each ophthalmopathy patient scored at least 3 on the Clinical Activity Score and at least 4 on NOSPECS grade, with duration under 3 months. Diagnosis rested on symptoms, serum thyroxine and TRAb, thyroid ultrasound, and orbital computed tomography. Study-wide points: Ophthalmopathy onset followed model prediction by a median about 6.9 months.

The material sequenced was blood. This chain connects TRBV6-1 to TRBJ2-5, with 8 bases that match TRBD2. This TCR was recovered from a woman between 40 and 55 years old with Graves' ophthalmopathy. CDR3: CASRVAGTPPETQYF. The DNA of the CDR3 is TGTGCCAGCAGAGTAGCGGGAACCCCCCCAGAGACCCAGTACTTC.